The 12 T cell receptor beta chains below all came from one sample that was sequenced in a study of shared clonotypes between healthy human individuals. Terminally differentiated effector memory CD45RA+ cells were excluded by CCR7 positive selection of CD45RO-negative cells. TCRdb's copy holds only in-frame clones and misses some; the assay was immunoSEQ multiplex PCR. Of some 2.1 million clones in the sample, roughly 95% were seen once. Sequencing input: naive CD8+ T cells sorted from blood. These TCRs come from a man younger than 35 in good health.

The chain carries TRBV18 and TRBJ2-7, with D perhaps TRBD2 (6 bases). The CDR3 contains 13 residues. Germline-derived CDR1 and CDR2 are KGHSH and LQKENI. V dropped 6 bases and J dropped 0 bases, with 9 bases sitting between them. For the CDR3, the DNA is TGTGCCAGCTCGGGGGAGGCCTCCTACGAGCAGTACTTC. This gives the protein CASSGEASYEQYF.

The genes are TRBV25-1 and TRBJ1-5; D is ambiguous. CDR1 is MGHDK, CDR2 SYGVNS, per germline. V was pared by 6 bases and J by 0 bases, with 6 bases between. This CDR3 is 13 amino acids long. The CDR3 nucleotides are TGTGCCAGCAGGGGATATAGCAATCAGCCCCAGCATTTT. Protein: CASRGYSNQPQHF.

The chain is built from TRBV21-1 and TRBJ2-7; the table assigns TRBD1, which was not confirmed against the DNA. TRBV21-1 is deemed a pseudogene. The CDR3 extends over 15 amino acids. The CDR3 reads CASGPQVTRSYEQYF. In DNA, the CDR3 is TGTGCCAGCGGCCCCCAGGTCACCCGCTCCTACGAGCAGTACTTC.

This chain connects TRBV5-8 to TRBJ1-5, with 9 bases identical to TRBD1. V shed 5 bases and J 2 bases; nucleotides not matched to a gene: 2. CDR3 length: 14 residues. Germline values: CDR1 SGHTS, CDR2 YDEGEE. In DNA form, the CDR3 reads TGTGCCAGCAGTTGGACAGGGGGCAATCAGCCCCAGCATTTT. Protein sequence: CASSWTGGNQPQHF.

The chain is built from TRBV2 and TRBJ2-7; 10 bases are a match to TRBD2. With V trimmed by 1 base and J by 5 bases, 5 bases remained unmatched. The CDR3 spans 15 residues. Germline V CDR1 and CDR2: SNHLY, FYNNEI. The chain's CDR3 is CASSEELGLANEQYF. The CDR3 DNA follows: TGTGCCAGCAGTGAAGAATTGGGACTAGCGAACGAGCAGTACTTC.

This chain links TRBV4-1 with TRBJ1-4; D is unclear. The V gene's germline CDR1 is MGHRA and CDR2 YSYEKL. V was cut by 4 bases and J by 8 bases, with 11 bases left in between. The CDR3 sequence is 13 residues long. For the CDR3, the DNA is TGCGCCAGCAGCCTTGGAGGGTTGGAAAAACTGTTTTTT. The encoded protein is CASSLGGLEKLFF.

Comments on this clone: A far larger clone is just one base off, so this is likely a read error. Other nucleotide sequences in the sample specify the same CDR3. The V and J genes are TRBV27 and TRBJ1-5; D possibly corresponds to TRBD1 (5 bases). The germline V and J ends were trimmed by 4 bases and 7 bases, with 14 bases remaining between them. Germline V lookup: CDR1 MNHEY, CDR2 SMNVEV (reference sequence). The CDR3 length is 14 residues. Here the CDR3 reads CASSYGADNQPQHF. The CDR3 nucleotides are TGTGCCAGCAGTTACGGGGCCGACAACCAGCCCCAGCATTTT.

The rearrangement uses TRBV6-4 and TRBJ2-5; maybe TRBD2 (6 bases). Germline CDR1 reads MRHNA; CDR2 reads SNTAGT. V lost 2 bases to trimming and J lost 1 base, with 14 bases between them. The CDR3 extends over 16 amino acids. CDR3 DNA sequence: TGTGCCAGCAGTGACCCGGGACTTCTACCCCAAGAGACCCAGTACTTC. Amino acids: CASSDPGLLPQETQYF.

This chain links TRBV6-1 with TRBJ2-5, with D perhaps TRBD1 (6 bases). The CDR3 totals 16 residues. The germline CDR1 and CDR2 sequences are MNHNS and SASEGT. V lost 2 bases and J lost 1, with 14 bases in between. CDR3 in DNA: TGTGCCAGCAGTGAAAAGGGGCAGGGGATCCAAGAGACCCAGTACTTC. Translated: CASSEKGQGIQETQYF.

For this clone: This clone may be a read error of a much larger clone one base away. Within the sample, other DNA sequences also encode this same CDR3. The chain links TRBV5-6 to TRBJ2-5; D gene unclear. This CDR3 contains 11 residues. V dropped 0 bases and J dropped 4 bases, with 1 base sitting between them. Germline V CDR1 and CDR2: SGHDT, YYEEEE. In nucleotides, the CDR3 is TGTGCCAGCAGCTTGGTAGAGACCCAGTACTTC. Residues: CASSLVETQYF.

The V gene is TRBV10-3, the J gene TRBJ2-7; tentatively, D is TRBD2 (5 bases). CDR3 length: 16 residues. V lost 6 bases and J lost 1, with 19 bases in between. Looked up from germline, CDR1 is ENHRY and CDR2 is SYGVKD. Here the CDR3 DNA reads TGTGCCATCAGCTCTGGCGGGCCCGTCCGATCCTACGAGCAGTACTTC. Translated, it gives CAISSGGPVRSYEQYF.

The chain couples TRBV5-5 to TRBJ2-1, with a possible D match to TRBD2 (6 bases). V dropped 3 bases and J dropped 8 bases, with 18 bases sitting between them. The V gene's germline CDR1 is SGHKS and CDR2 YYEKEE (reference sequence). The length of the CDR3 is 15 residues. The CDR3 DNA follows: TGTGCCAGCAGCTCGGGACTCTTAGGGATCGATGAGCAGTTCTTC. Translated: CASSSGLLGIDEQFF.